This T cell receptor (beta chain) appears in the sequencing data of a study of cytomegalovirus exposure and HLA in healthy donors. Regarding the study as a whole: It was 150 or so TCR beta chains that were listed as cytomegalovirus-associated. The classifier reportedly diagnosed cytomegalovirus status with high specificity and sensitivity.

Germline CDR1 reads KGHSH; CDR2 reads LQKENI. With V trimmed by 3 bases and J by 0 bases, 11 bases remained unmatched. The length of the CDR3 is 18 residues. On this clone itself: The antigen is unknown.

This table comes from immunoSEQ multiplex PCR, and its TCRdb copy is limited to in-frame clones, with some not included. The top ten hold 0.78% of the sample, which has some 88,000 clones, roughly 97% seen once. Sequenced: PBMCs. This TCR derives from a man between 18 and 35 years old in good health and CMV-seronegative. The chain is built from TRBV18 and TRBJ2-4, with 7 bases fitting TRBD2. Here the CDR3 DNA reads TGTGCCAGCTCACCCCAAGCCGTGATAGCGGGAGCCAAAAACATTCAGTACTTC. It specifies CASSPQAVIAGAKNIQYF.